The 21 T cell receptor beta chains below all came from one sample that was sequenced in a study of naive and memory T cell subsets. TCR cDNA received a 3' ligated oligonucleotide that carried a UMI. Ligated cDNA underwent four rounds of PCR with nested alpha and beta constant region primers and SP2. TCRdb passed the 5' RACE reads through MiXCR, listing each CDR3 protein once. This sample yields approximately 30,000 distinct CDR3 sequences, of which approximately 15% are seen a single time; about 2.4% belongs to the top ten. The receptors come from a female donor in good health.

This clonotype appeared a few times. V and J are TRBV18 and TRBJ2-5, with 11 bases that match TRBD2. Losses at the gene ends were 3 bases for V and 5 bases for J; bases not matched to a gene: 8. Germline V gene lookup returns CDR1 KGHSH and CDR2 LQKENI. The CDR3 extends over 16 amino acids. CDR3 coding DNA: TGTGCCAGCTCACCGCTGGGACTAGCGGTACAGGAGACCCAGTACTTC. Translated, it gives CASSPLGLAVQETQYF.

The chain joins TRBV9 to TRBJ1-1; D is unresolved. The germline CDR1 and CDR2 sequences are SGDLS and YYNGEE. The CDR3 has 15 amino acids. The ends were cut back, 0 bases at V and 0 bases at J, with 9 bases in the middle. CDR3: CASSVATMLNTEAFF. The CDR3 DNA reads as TGTGCCAGCAGCGTAGCTACGATGCTGAACACTGAAGCTTTCTTT. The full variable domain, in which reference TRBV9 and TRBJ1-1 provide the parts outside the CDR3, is DSGVTQTPKHLITATGQRVTLRCSPRSGDLSVYWYQQSLDQGLQFLIQYYNGEERAKGNILERFSAQQFPDLHSELNLSSLELGDSALYFCASSVATMLNTEAFFGQGTRLTVV.

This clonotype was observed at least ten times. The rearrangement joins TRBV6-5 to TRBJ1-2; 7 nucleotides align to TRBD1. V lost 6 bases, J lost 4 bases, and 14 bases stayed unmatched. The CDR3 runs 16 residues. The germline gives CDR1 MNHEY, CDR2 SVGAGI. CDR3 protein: CASRKGTAGRLYGYTF. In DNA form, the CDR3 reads TGTGCCAGCAGAAAGGGGACAGCGGGAAGACTCTATGGCTACACCTTC.

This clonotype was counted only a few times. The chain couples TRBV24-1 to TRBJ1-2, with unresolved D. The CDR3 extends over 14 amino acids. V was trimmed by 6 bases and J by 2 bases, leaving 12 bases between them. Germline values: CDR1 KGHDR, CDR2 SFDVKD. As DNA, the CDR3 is TGTGCCACCAGTTCCCAGGACCGAAACTATGGCTACACCTTC. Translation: CATSSQDRNYGYTF.

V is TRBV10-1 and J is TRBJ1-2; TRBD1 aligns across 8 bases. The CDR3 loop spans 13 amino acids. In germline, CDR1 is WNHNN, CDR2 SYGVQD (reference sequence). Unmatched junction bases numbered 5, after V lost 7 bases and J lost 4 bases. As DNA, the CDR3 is TGCGCCAGCAATGGACAGGGACTCTATGGCTACACCTTC. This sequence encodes CASNGQGLYGYTF.

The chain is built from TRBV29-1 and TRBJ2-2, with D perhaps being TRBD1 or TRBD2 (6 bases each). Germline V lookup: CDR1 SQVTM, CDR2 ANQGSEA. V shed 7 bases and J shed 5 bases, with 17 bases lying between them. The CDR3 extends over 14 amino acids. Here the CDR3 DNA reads TGCAGCGCTGGAAGACAGGCGGGGACCGGGGAGCTGTTTTTT. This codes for CSAGRQAGTGELFF.

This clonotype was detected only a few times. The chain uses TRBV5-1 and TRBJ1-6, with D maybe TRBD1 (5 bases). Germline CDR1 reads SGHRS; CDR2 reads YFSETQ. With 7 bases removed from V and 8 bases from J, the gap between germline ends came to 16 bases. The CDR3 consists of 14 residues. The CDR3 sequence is CASAPWGGDSPLHF. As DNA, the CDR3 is TGCGCCAGCGCTCCGTGGGGAGGGGATTCACCCCTCCACTTT.

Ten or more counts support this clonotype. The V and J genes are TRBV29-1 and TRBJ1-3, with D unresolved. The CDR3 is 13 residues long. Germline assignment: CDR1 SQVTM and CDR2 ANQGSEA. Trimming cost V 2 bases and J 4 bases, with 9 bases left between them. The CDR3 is CSVERAEGNTIYF. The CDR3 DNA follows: TGCAGCGTTGAAAGGGCAGAAGGAAACACCATATATTTT.

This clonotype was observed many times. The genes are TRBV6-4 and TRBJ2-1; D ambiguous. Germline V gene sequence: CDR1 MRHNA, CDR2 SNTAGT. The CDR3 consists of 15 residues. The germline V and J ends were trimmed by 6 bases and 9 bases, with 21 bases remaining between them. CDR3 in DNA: TGTGCCAGCAGCGTAAAATGGACCTTGGTCCCTGAGCAGTTCTTC. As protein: CASSVKWTLVPEQFF.

The CDR3 coding sequence is TGTGCCAGCAGTTTTTCAGGGTCTGGGGCCAACGTCCTGACTTTC. Its protein product is CASSFSGSGANVLTF. This chain connects TRBV12-3 or TRBV12-4 to TRBJ2-6; tentative D call: TRBD1 (5 bases). CDR3 length: 15 residues. V lost 3 bases and J lost 1, with 7 bases in between.

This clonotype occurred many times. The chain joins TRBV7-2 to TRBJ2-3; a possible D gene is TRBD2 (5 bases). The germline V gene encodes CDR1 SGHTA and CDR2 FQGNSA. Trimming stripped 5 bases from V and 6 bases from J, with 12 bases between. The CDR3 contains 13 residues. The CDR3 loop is CASSRAAMDTQYF. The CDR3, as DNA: TGTGCCAGCAGCCGAGCGGCTATGGATACGCAGTATTTT.

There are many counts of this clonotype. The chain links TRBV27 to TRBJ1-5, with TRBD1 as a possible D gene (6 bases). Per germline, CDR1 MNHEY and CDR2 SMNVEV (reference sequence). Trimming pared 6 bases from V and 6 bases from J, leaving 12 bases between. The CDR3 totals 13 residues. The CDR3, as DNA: TGTGCCAGCAGCACAGGGTGGGGTCAGCCCCAGCATTTT. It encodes CASSTGWGQPQHF.

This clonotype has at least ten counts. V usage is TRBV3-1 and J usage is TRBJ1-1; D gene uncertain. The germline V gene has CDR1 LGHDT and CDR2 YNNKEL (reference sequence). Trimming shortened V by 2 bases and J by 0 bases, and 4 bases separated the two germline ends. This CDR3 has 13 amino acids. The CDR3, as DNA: TGTGCCAGCAGCCAATTCATGAACACTGAAGCTTTCTTT. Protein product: CASSQFMNTEAFF.

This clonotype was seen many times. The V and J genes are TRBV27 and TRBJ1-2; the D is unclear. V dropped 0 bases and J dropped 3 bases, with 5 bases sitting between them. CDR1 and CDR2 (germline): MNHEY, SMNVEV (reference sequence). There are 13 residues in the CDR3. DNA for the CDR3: TGTGCCAGCAGTTTATCAAGGGACTATGGCTACACCTTC. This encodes CASSLSRDYGYTF.

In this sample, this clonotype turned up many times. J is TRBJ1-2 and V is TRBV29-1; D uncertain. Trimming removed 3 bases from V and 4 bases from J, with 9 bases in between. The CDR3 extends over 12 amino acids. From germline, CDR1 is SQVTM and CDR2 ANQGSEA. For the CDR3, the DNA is TGCAGCGTTGAGGGAGGGTCCTATGGCTACACCTTC. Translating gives CSVEGGSYGYTF.

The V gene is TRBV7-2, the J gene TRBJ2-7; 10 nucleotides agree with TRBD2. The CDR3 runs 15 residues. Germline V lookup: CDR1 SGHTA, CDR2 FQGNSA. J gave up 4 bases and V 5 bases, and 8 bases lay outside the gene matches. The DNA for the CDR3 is TGTGCCAGCAGCGATCTAGCGGGGGTGTTTTACGAGCAGTACTTC. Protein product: CASSDLAGVFYEQYF. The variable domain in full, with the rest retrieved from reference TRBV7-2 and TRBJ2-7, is GAGVSQSPSNKVTEKGKDVELRCDPISGHTALYWYRQSLGQGLEFLIYFQGNSAPDKSGLPSDRFSAERTGGSVSTLTIQRTQQEDSAVYLCASSDLAGVFYEQYFGPGTRLTVT.

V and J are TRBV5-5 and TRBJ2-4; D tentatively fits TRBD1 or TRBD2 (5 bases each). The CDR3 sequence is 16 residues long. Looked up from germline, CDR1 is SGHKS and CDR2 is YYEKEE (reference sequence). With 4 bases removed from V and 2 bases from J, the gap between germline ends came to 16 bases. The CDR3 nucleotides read TGTGCCAGCAGCCCGCTGGGGGAAACGACCAAAAACATTCAGTACTTC. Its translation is CASSPLGETTKNIQYF.

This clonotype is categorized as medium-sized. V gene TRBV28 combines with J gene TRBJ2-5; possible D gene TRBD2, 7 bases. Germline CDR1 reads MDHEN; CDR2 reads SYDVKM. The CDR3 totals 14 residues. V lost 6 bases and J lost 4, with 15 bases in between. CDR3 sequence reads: CASRSTGRGETQYF. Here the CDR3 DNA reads TGTGCCAGCAGATCAACAGGGAGGGGAGAGACCCAGTACTTC.

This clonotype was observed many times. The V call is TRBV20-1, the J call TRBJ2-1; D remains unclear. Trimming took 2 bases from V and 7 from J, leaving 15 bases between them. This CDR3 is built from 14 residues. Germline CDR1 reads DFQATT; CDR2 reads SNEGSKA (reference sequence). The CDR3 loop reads CSARSQPVGNEQFF. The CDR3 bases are TGCAGTGCTAGATCCCAGCCGGTTGGGAATGAGCAGTTCTTC.

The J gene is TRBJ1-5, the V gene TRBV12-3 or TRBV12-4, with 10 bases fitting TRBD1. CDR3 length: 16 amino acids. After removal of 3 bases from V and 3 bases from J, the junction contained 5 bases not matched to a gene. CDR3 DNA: TGTGCCAGCAGTTTTTGGGACAGGGGCACCAATCAGCCCCAGCATTTT. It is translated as CASSFWDRGTNQPQHF.

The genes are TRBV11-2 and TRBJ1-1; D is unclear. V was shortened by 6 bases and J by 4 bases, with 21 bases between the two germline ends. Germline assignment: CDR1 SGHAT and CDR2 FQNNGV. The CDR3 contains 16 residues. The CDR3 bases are TGTGCCAGCAGAACGGTCCGGGGTGGGGTGGGCACTGAAGCTTTCTTT. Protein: CASRTVRGGVGTEAFF.